The 28 T cell receptor beta chains given below trace back to one sample, sequenced in a study of blood T cells in healthy people across ages (dated by TCRdb to the mid-2010s). To prepare the library, 5' RACE was applied. Sequencing was performed on an Illumina HiSeq 2500. A second PCR of about 7 to 12 cycles was run with a J-beta primer mix and a sample-barcoded 5' primer. TCRdb handled the public reads itself, with Q25 trimming in fastp and clone calling in MiXCR, and kept productive beta chains. Rows with a matching CDR3 protein are joined into one entry that keeps the most common DNA and genes. This sample is represented by around 870,000 distinct CDR3 sequences; more than 25% of them were singletons. Roughly a sixth of the sample is in the top ten clones. The sample taken for sequencing was blood. Receptors were obtained from a woman of 80 years or more in good health.

This clonotype was detected many times. The chain links TRBV2 to TRBJ2-5; the D is unclear. Germline V lookup: CDR1 SNHLY, CDR2 FYNNEI. V was cut by 5 bases and J by 4 bases, with 17 bases left in between. This CDR3 has 15 residues. The DNA of the CDR3 is TGTGCCAGCAGTCCCCCCGGCACAGAGAGAGAGACCCAGTACTTC. It is translated as CASSPPGTERETQYF. The complete variable domain, with remaining parts taken from reference TRBV2 and TRBJ2-5, reads EPEVTQTPSHQVTQMGQEVILRCVPISNHLYFYWYRQILGQKVEFLVSFYNNEISEKSEIFDDQFSVERPDGSNFTLKIRSTKLEDSAMYFCASSPPGTERETQYFGPGTRLLVL.

The chain uses TRBV7-9 and TRBJ2-7; 11 nucleotides align to TRBD2. V gave up 5 bases and J gave up 3 bases; unmatched junction bases: 9. Germline V CDR1 and CDR2: SEHNR, FQNEAQ (reference sequence). The CDR3 covers 16 residues. CDR3 in amino acids: CASSRGLGLADYEQYF. As DNA, the CDR3 is TGTGCCAGCAGCCGCGGATTGGGACTAGCGGACTACGAGCAGTACTTC.

This clonotype was seen a few times. J is TRBJ1-1 and V is TRBV5-1; TRBD1 matches 8 bases. J lost 3 bases, V lost 4 bases, and 5 bases had no gene match. CDR3 length: 14 amino acids. Germline CDR1 SGHRS, CDR2 YFSETQ. As DNA, the CDR3 is TGCGCCAGCAGCGTGGACAGGGCCCACACTGAAGCTTTCTTT. This encodes CASSVDRAHTEAFF.

The sample holds one count of this clonotype. The J gene is TRBJ2-4, the V gene TRBV20-1; possible D gene TRBD1, 6 bases. Trimming removed 4 bases at V and 15 bases at J, with 22 bases between. The CDR3 is made up of 13 amino acids. CDR1 and CDR2 from the germline V gene are DFQATT and SNEGSKA (reference sequence). For the CDR3, the DNA is TGCAGTGCTATCAGGGGCCCACAAGAGACCCTGTACTTC. Protein: CSAIRGPQETLYF.

This clonotype was seen a handful of times. CDR3: CASSLKVGTEAFF. DNA of the CDR3: TGTGCCAGCAGCTTAAAAGTGGGGACTGAAGCTTTCTTT. This chain joins TRBV11-2 and TRBJ1-1; no definite D call. The CDR3 length is 13 residues. Germline CDR1 is SGHAT and CDR2 is FQNNGV. V was trimmed by 2 bases and J by 5 bases, leaving 9 bases between them.

This clonotype was counted ten times or more. The chain joins TRBV7-2 to TRBJ2-5; weak D call: TRBD1 (6 bases). With 5 bases removed from V and 4 bases from J, the gap between germline ends came to 17 bases. The CDR3 totals 15 residues. The germline gives CDR1 SGHTA, CDR2 FQGNSA. CDR3 nucleotide sequence: TGTGCCAGCAGCCCCTCTGGGGGCCGAATAGAGACCCAGTACTTC. This translates into CASSPSGGRIETQYF. The full variable domain, its missing parts supplied by reference TRBV7-2 and TRBJ2-5, is GAGVSQSPSNKVTEKGKDVELRCDPISGHTALYWYRQSLGQGLEFLIYFQGNSAPDKSGLPSDRFSAERTGGSVSTLTIQRTQQEDSAVYLCASSPSGGRIETQYFGPGTRLLVL.

The J gene is TRBJ2-5, the V gene TRBV19; 7 nucleotides line up with TRBD1. This CDR3 comprises 15 residues. J gave up 2 bases and V 5 bases, and 8 bases lay outside the gene matches. Germline V gives CDR1 LNHDA, CDR2 SQIVND (reference sequence). The CDR3 protein is CASSSSGTAQETQYF. CDR3 nucleotides: TGTGCCAGTAGTTCGTCCGGGACAGCACAAGAGACCCAGTACTTC.

The chain employs TRBV3-1 and TRBJ2-5, with 12 bases matching TRBD2. Germline V lookup: CDR1 LGHDT, CDR2 YNNKEL (reference sequence). The CDR3 is 19 amino acids. V lost 0 bases and J lost 11; bases outside the gene matches: 19. The CDR3 DNA reads as TGTGCCAGCAGCCAAGATCCTCGGGGCAGGTGGACTAGCGGGACAGAGCAGTACTTC. Translating gives CASSQDPRGRWTSGTEQYF.

The CDR3 DNA reads TGTGCCAGCAGTCTTAGGACTAGCGGGAGTCTAAACACAGATACGCAGTATTTT. Its protein is CASSLRTSGSLNTDTQYF. V is TRBV6-1 and J is TRBJ2-3, with 13 bases aligning to TRBD2. The V gene's germline CDR1 is MNHNS and CDR2 SASEGT. V was pared by 5 bases and J by 2 bases, with 10 bases of the junction left unmatched. The CDR3 length is 18 residues.

The sample holds many counts of this clonotype. The rearrangement links TRBV14 to TRBJ1-5; no reliable D call. V lost 1 base and J lost 7, with 11 bases in between. The CDR3 covers 14 residues. Per germline, CDR1 SGHDN and CDR2 FVKESK. CDR3 sequence reads: CASSQGSAGQPQHF. DNA for the CDR3: TGTGCCAGCAGCCAAGGAAGCGCAGGACAGCCCCAGCATTTT.

In its sample, this clonotype was seen a few times. The J gene is TRBJ1-5, the V gene TRBV6-2 or TRBV6-3; D call uncertain. This CDR3 contains 17 residues. With 5 bases removed from V and 6 bases from J, the gap between germline ends came to 23 bases. From germline, CDR1 is MNHEY and CDR2 SVGEGT. The chain's CDR3 is CASSQTIGRKASQPQHF. CDR3 sequence (DNA): TGTGCCAGCAGTCAAACCATCGGCCGTAAGGCGAGTCAGCCCCAGCATTTT.

At least ten counts were recorded for this clonotype. The chain couples TRBV29-1 to TRBJ1-2; 7 bases fit TRBD1. This CDR3 spans 12 amino acids. The J segment lost 6 bases and the V segment lost 2 bases, leaving 3 bases of the junction unmatched. Looked up from germline, CDR1 is SQVTM and CDR2 is ANQGSEA. The CDR3 reads CSVERGRNGYTF. As DNA, the CDR3 is TGCAGCGTTGAAAGGGGGCGGAATGGCTACACCTTC.

The chain links TRBV12-3 or TRBV12-4 to TRBJ2-7, with a weak D call TRBD1 (5 bases). This CDR3 has 13 residues. Trimming removed 4 bases from V and 4 bases from J, with 11 bases in between. DNA of the CDR3: TGTGCCAGCAGTTCTGGACACCGATACGAGCAGTACTTC. It encodes CASSSGHRYEQYF.

This clonotype came up many times. The chain recombines TRBV4-3 with TRBJ2-7, with D unclear. Germline V gives CDR1 LGHNA, CDR2 YSLEER. The CDR3 has 12 amino acids. The germline V and J ends were trimmed by 0 bases and 5 bases, with 5 bases remaining between them. The CDR3 here is CASSQDTDEQYF. The CDR3 nucleotides read TGCGCCAGCAGCCAAGATACCGACGAGCAGTACTTC.

V and J are TRBV15 and TRBJ1-5; 10 bases match TRBD1. The CDR3 loop spans 15 amino acids. Germline loops: CDR1 LNHNV, CDR2 YYDKDF (reference sequence). V lost 0 bases to trimming and J lost 9 bases; unmatched junction nucleotides: 5. DNA for the CDR3: TGTGCCACCAGCAGAGATGCGACAGGGGGCTTGCCCCAGCATTTT. This codes for CATSRDATGGLPQHF.

V gene TRBV5-4 combines with J gene TRBJ2-7; 11 positions match TRBD1. Germline V gene sequence: CDR1 SGHNT, CDR2 YYREEE (reference sequence). The CDR3 runs 15 residues. The V segment lost 4 bases and the J segment 0 bases; nucleotides outside the gene matches: 3. The CDR3 reads CASSVDRGLSYEQYF. Written as DNA, the CDR3 is TGTGCCAGCAGCGTGGACAGGGGGCTCTCCTACGAGCAGTACTTC.

This clonotype came up a few times. A much larger clone sits a single nucleotide away, making a read error possible. The chain carries TRBV4-1 and TRBJ2-1; possibly TRBD1 for D (6 bases). CDR3 length: 16 amino acids. Trimming pared 1 base from V and 1 base from J, leaving 11 bases between. The germline gives CDR1 MGHRA, CDR2 YSYEKL. This CDR3 is CASSQAFGQSYNEQFF. CDR3 nucleotide sequence: TGCGCCAGCAGCCAAGCATTCGGACAGTCCTACAATGAGCAGTTCTTC.

This clonotype appeared many times. The chain couples TRBV2 to TRBJ2-3; unclear D gene. Trimming took off 1 base at V and 3 bases at J, with 2 bases between the two ends. The CDR3 runs 12 residues. Germline V CDR1 and CDR2: SNHLY, FYNNEI. In DNA form, the CDR3 reads TGTGCCAGCAGTGAAGAAACAGATACGCAGTATTTT. It is translated as CASSEETDTQYF.

This clonotype was recorded at least ten times. The rearrangement links TRBV9 to TRBJ2-1; the D gene is possibly TRBD2 (5 bases). The CDR3 runs to 14 residues. Trimming shortened V by 0 bases and J by 7 bases, and 11 bases separated the two germline ends. Germline CDR1 SGDLS, CDR2 YYNGEE. The CDR3 DNA is TGTGCCAGCAGCGTAGAAGTGACGGGGAATGAGCAGTTCTTC. Encoded protein: CASSVEVTGNEQFF.

This clonotype was picked up a small number of times. This sequence joins TRBV12-3 or TRBV12-4 and TRBJ2-2, with TRBD1 matching 8 bases. CDR3 size: 16 residues. With 6 bases clipped from V and 6 bases from J, the junction kept 12 bases outside the gene matches. CDR3 region: CASRPTGVVSAGELFF. DNA of the CDR3: TGTGCCAGCAGACCGACAGGGGTCGTATCGGCCGGGGAGCTGTTTTTT.

With regard to this clonotype: A read error is possible here, since a much larger clone lies one base away. This sequence joins TRBV12-3 or TRBV12-4 and TRBJ2-7; 12 nucleotides agree with TRBD2. V gave up 5 bases and J gave up 4 bases; unmatched junction bases: 3. This CDR3 comprises 14 residues. The CDR3 nucleotides read TGTGCCAGCAGTCGGGGACTAGCGGGTTACGAGCAGTACTTC. Translation: CASSRGLAGYEQYF.

Comment on this clonotype: This may come from a read error, since a much larger clone is one base off. J is TRBJ2-1 and V is TRBV27; 9 bases are shared with TRBD1. Germline V gene data show CDR1 as MNHEY and CDR2 as SMNVEV (reference sequence). The V gene end was trimmed by 7 bases and the J gene end by 9 bases; junction bases not matched to a gene: 7. This CDR3 is 13 amino acids long. The CDR3 sequence is CASMGQGGIEQFF. As DNA, the CDR3 is TGTGCCAGCATGGGACAGGGTGGAATTGAGCAGTTCTTC.

The chain links TRBV6-2 or TRBV6-3 to TRBJ2-4; 9 positions agree with TRBD1. This CDR3 spans 15 amino acids. The J segment lost 5 bases and the V segment lost 6 bases, leaving 8 bases of the junction unmatched. Germline V gene sequence: CDR1 MNHEY, CDR2 SVGEGT. The CDR3 protein is CASSSQGAGENIQYF. CDR3 DNA sequence: TGTGCCAGCAGCTCACAGGGGGCCGGGGAAAACATTCAGTACTTC.

In its sample, this clonotype was seen once. This chain uses TRBV3-1 with TRBJ1-5; D is possibly TRBD1 (5 bases). CDR1 and CDR2 (germline): LGHDT, YNNKEL (reference sequence). V was cut by 4 bases and J by 6 bases, with 10 bases left in between. This CDR3 has 13 amino acids. This CDR3 reads CASSRGDAQPQHF. CDR3 bases: TGTGCCAGCAGCCGAGGGGACGCTCAGCCCCAGCATTTT.

Turning to this clonotype: A read error may be the cause here, since a much bigger clone is one base away. This sequence joins TRBV28 and TRBJ2-4; D perhaps matches TRBD1 (7 bases). This CDR3 is built from 15 residues. Germline CDR1 is MDHEN and CDR2 is SYDVKM. CDR3 loop: CASSDRGTVKNIRYF. The CDR3 region has the DNA TGTGCCAGCAGTGATCGCGGGACAGTCAAAAACATTCGGTACTTC.

This clonotype was counted ten times or more. V gene TRBV11-2 combines with J gene TRBJ2-3, with D perhaps matching TRBD1 (5 bases). The CDR3 consists of 14 residues. The V end was cut by 5 bases, the J end by 2 bases, with 11 bases between. Germline V lookup: CDR1 SGHAT, CDR2 FQNNGV. CDR3 region: CASSLQGYTDTQYF. CDR3 nucleotides: TGTGCCAGCAGCCTCCAGGGATACACAGATACGCAGTATTTT.

This clonotype has at least ten counts. V is TRBV21-1 and J is TRBJ2-1; TRBD1, the table's D call, was not compared with the DNA. TRBV21-1 is a recognized pseudogene. The CDR3 runs 14 residues. Here the CDR3 DNA reads TGTGCCAGCAGCAACAGACAGGGGGCCTTTGAGCAGTTCTTC. It codes for CASSNRQGAFEQFF.

V and J are TRBV13 and TRBJ2-1; possibly TRBD2 for D (7 bases). The CDR3 totals 17 residues. With 4 bases removed from V and 3 bases from J, the gap between germline ends came to 19 bases. CDR1 and CDR2 from the germline V gene are PRHDT and FYEKMQ (reference sequence). This chain's CDR3 is CASSSKGGGPLYNEQFF. CDR3 coding DNA: TGTGCCAGCAGCTCAAAAGGGGGGGGGCCCCTCTACAATGAGCAGTTCTTC.